This TCR beta chain is drawn from a study of T-cell reconstitution after alpha-beta-depleted transplantation in children. During its preparation, the TCRbeta library received unique molecular identifiers. TCRdb passed the PCR reads through MiXCR, listing each CDR3 protein once. The sample has about 640,000 distinct CDR3 sequences; 16% are singletons. This clonotype was found many times. V lost 11 bases to trimming and J lost 0 bases, with 17 bases between them. Germline V gives CDR1 LNHNV, CDR2 YYDKDF (reference sequence). The CDR3 covers 15 residues. The source was PBMCs from the stem cell graft donor, collected from the stem cell graft. The sequence derives from a human donor who donated a stem cell graft to a child with acute myeloid leukemia. V usage is TRBV15 and J usage is TRBJ2-1; D gene unclear. As DNA, the CDR3 is TGTGCCGCTGGAGAGGCGCTGAGCTCCTACAATGAGCAGTTCTTC. Translation: CAAGEALSSYNEQFF.